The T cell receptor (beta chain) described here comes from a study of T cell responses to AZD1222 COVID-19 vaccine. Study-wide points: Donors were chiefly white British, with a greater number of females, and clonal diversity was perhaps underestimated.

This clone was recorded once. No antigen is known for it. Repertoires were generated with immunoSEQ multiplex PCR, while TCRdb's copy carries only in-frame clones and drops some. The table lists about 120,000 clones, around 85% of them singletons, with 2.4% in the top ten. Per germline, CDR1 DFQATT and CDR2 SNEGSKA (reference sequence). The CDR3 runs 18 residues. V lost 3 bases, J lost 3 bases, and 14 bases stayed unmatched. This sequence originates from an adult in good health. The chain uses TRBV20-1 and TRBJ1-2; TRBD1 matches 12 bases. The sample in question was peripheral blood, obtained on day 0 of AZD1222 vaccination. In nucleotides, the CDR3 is TGCAGTGCTAGTGCCCCGGGACAGGGGGCGGCGTCCGACTATGGCTACACCTTC. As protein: CSASAPGQGAASDYGYTF.